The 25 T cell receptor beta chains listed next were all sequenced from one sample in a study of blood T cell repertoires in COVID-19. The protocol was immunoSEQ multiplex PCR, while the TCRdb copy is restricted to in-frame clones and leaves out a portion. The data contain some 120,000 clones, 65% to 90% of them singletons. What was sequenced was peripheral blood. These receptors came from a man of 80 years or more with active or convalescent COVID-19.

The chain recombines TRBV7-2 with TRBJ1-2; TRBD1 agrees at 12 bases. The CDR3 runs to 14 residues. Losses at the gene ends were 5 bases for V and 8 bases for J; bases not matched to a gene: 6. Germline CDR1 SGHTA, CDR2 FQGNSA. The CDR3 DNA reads TGTGCCAGCAGCCTGGGGACAGGGGGCAGCGGCTACACCTTC. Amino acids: CASSLGTGGSGYTF. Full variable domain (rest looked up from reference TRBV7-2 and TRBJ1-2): GAGVSQSPSNKVTEKGKDVELRCDPISGHTALYWYRQSLGQGLEFLIYFQGNSAPDKSGLPSDRFSAERTGGSVSTLTIQRTQQEDSAVYLCASSLGTGGSGYTFGSGTRLTVV.

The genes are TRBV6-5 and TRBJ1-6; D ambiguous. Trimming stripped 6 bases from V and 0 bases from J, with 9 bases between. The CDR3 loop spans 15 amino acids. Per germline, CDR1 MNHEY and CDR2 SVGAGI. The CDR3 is CASRKPSSYNSPLHF. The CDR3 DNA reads TGTGCCAGCAGGAAGCCAAGCTCCTATAATTCACCCCTCCACTTT.

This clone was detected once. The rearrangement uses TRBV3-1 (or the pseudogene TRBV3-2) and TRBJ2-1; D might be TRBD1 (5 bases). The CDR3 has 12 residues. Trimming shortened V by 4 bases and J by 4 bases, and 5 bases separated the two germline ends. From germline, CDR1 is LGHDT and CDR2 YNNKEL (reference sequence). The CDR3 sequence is CASSRQYNEQFF. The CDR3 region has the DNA TGTGCCAGCAGCCGACAGTACAATGAGCAGTTCTTC.

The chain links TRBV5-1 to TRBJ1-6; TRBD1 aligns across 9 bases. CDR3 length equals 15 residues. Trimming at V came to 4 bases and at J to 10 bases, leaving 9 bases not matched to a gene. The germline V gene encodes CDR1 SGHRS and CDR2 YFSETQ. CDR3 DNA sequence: TGCGCCAGCAGCGGGGGGACAGGGTTGGGATCACCCCTCCACTTT. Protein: CASSGGTGLGSPLHF.

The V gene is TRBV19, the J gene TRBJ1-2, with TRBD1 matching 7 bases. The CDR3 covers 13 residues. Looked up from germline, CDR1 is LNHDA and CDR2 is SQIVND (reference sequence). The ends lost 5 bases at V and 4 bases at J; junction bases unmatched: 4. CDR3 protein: CASSQGQIYGYTF. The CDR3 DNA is TGTGCCAGTAGTCAGGGACAGATCTATGGCTACACCTTC.

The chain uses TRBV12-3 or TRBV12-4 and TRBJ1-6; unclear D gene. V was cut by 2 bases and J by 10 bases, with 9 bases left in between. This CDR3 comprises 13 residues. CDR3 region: CASSLTPISPLHF. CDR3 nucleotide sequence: TGTGCCAGCAGTTTAACTCCAATCTCACCCCTCCACTTT.

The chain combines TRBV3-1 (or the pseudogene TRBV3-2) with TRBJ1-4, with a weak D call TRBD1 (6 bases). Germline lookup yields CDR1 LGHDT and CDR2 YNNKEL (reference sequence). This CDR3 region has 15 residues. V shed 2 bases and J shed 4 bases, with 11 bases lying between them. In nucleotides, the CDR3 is TGTGCCAGCAGCCAAAGGGGGACGGATAATGAAAAACTGTTTTTT. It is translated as CASSQRGTDNEKLFF.

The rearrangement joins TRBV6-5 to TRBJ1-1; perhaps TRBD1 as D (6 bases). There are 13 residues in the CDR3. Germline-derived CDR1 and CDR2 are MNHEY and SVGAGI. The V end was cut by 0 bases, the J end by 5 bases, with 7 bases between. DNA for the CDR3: TGTGCCAGCAGTTACTCGGGGGCAACTGAAGCTTTCTTT. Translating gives CASSYSGATEAFF.

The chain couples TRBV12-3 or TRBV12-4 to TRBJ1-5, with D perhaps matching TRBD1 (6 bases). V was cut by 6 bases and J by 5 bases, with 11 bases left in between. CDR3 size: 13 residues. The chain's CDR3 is CASRRGFDQPQHF. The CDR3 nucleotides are TGTGCCAGCAGGAGGGGGTTTGATCAGCCCCAGCATTTT.

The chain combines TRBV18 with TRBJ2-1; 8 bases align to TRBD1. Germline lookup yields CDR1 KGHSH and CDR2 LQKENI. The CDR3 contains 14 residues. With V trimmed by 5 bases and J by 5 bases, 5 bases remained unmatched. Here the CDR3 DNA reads TGTGCCAGCTCAACAGGGGGGACCCACAATGAGCAGTTCTTC. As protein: CASSTGGTHNEQFF.

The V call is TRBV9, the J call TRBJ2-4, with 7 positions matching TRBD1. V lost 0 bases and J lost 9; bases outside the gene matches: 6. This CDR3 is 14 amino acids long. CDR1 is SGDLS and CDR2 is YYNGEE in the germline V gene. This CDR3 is CASSVEQGNRIQYF. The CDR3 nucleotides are TGTGCCAGCAGCGTAGAACAGGGGAATCGCATTCAGTACTTC.

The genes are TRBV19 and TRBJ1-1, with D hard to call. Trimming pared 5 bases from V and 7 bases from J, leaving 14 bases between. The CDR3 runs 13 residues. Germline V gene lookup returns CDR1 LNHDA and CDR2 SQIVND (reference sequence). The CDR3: CASSARRSVEAFF. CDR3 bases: TGTGCCAGTAGTGCCAGACGTAGCGTTGAAGCTTTCTTT. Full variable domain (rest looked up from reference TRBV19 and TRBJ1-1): DGGITQSPKYLFRKEGQNVTLSCEQNLNHDAMYWYRQDPGQGLRLIYYSQIVNDFQKGDIAEGYSVSREKKESFPLTVTSAQKNPTAFYLCASSARRSVEAFFGQGTRLTVV.

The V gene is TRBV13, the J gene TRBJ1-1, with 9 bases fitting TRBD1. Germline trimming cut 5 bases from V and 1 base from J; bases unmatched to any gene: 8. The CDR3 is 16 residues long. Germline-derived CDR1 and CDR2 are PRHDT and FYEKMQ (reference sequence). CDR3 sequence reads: CASSTRTGASNTEAFF. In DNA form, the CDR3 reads TGTGCCAGCAGCACCCGGACAGGGGCCTCGAACACTGAAGCTTTCTTT.

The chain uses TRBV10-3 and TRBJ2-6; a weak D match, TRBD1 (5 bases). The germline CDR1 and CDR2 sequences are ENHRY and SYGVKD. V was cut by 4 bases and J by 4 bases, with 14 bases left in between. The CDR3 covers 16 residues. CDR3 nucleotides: TGTGCCATCAGTGTGGGGCCAACGCTAGGGGCCAACGTCCTGACTTTC. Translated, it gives CAISVGPTLGANVLTF.

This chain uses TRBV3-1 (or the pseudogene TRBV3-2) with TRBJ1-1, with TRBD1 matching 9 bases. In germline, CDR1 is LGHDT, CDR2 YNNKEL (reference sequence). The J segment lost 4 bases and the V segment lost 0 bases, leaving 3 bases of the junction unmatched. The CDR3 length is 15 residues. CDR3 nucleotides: TGTGCCAGCAGCCAAGAGGACAGGGGATCCACTGAAGCTTTCTTT. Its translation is CASSQEDRGSTEAFF.

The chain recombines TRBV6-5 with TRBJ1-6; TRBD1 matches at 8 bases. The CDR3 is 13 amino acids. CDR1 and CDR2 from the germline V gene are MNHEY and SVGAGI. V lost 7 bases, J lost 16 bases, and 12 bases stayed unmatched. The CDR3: CASMDRAGPVLHF. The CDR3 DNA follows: TGTGCCAGCATGGACAGGGCGGGCCCGGTACTCCACTTT.

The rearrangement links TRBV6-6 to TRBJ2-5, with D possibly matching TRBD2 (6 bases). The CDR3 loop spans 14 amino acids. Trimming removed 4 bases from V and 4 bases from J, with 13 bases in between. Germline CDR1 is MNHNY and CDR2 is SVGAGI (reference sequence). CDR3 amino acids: CASSSSGRSETQYF. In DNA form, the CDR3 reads TGTGCCAGCAGTTCTTCCGGGAGATCAGAGACCCAGTACTTC.

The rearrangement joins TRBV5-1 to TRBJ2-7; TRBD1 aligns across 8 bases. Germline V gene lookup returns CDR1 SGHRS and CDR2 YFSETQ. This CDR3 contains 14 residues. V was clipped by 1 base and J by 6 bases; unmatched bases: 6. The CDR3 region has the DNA TGCGCCAGCAGCTTGCCGGACAGGGCCCTCGAGCAGTACTTC. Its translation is CASSLPDRALEQYF.

The CDR3 nucleotides read TGTGCCAGCAGTTACACTACAGGGAGAGGGGGCTATGGCTACACCTTC. Translation gives CASSYTTGRGGYGYTF. The chain joins TRBV6-5 to TRBJ1-2; a weak D match, TRBD1 (6 bases). The CDR3 totals 16 residues. Trimming removed 2 bases from V and 4 bases from J, with 17 bases in between. Germline assignment: CDR1 MNHEY and CDR2 SVGAGI.

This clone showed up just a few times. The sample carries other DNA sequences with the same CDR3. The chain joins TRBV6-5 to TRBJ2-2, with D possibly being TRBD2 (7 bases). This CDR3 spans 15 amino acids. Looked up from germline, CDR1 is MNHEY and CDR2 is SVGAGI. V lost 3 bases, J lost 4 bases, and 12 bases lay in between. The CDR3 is CASSYRGGSTGELFF. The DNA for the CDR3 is TGTGCCAGCAGTTATAGGGGGGGCTCCACCGGGGAGCTGTTTTTT.

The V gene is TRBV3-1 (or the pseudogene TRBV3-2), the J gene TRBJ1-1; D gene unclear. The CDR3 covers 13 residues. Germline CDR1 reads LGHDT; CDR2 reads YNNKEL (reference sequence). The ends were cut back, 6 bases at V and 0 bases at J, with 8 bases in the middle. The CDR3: CASSRDMNTEAFF. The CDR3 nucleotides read TGTGCCAGCAGTCGGGATATGAACACTGAAGCTTTCTTT.

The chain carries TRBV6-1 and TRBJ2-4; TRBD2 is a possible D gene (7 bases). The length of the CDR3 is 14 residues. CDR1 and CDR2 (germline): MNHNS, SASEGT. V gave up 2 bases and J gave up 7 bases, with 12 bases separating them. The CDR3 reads CASSERGAGNIQYF. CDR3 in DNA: TGTGCCAGCAGTGAACGGGGGGCCGGGAACATTCAGTACTTC.

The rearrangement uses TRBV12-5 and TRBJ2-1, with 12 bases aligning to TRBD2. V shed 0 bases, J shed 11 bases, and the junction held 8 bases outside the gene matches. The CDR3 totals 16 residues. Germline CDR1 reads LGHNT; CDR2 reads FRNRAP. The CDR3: CASGLVHRLAGDQQFF. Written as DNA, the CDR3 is TGTGCTAGTGGTTTGGTACACCGACTAGCGGGAGACCAGCAGTTCTTC. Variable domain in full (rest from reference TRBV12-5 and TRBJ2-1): DARVTQTPRHKVTEMGQEVTMRCQPILGHNTVFWYRQTMMQGLELLAYFRNRAPLDDSGMPKDRFSAEMPDATLATLKIQPSEPRDSAVYFCASGLVHRLAGDQQFFGPGTRLTVL.

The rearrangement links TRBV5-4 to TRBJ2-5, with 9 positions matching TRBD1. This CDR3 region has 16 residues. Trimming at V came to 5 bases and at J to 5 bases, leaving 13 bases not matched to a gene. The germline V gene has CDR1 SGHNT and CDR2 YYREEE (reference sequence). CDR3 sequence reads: CASSSDRGGAGETQYF. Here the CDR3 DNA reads TGTGCCAGCAGTTCGGACAGGGGTGGGGCGGGGGAGACCCAGTACTTC.

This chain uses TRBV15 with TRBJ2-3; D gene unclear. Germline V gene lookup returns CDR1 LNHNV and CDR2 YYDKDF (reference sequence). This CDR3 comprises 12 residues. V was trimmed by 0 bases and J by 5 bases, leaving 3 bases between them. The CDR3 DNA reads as TGTGCCACCAGCAGAGATAAAGATACGCAGTATTTT. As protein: CATSRDKDTQYF.